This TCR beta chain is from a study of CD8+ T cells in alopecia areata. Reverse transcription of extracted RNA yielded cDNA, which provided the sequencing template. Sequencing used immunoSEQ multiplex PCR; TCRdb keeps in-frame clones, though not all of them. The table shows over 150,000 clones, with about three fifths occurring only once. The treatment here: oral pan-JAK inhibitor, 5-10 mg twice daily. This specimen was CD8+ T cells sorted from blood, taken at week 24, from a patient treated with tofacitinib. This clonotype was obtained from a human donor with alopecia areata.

In DNA, the CDR3 is TGCAGCGTTGAGGGTGGGGTCACCGGGGAGCTGTTTTTT. Protein: CSVEGGVTGELFF. V and J are TRBV29-1 and TRBJ2-2; unclear D gene. Germline V CDR1 and CDR2: SQVTM, ANQGSEA. Trimming pared 3 bases from V and 4 bases from J, leaving 9 bases between. This CDR3 is 13 amino acids long.